The 21 T cell receptor beta chains below come from one sample, sequenced in a study of CD8 T cells in Susac syndrome (dated by TCRdb to the late 2010s). Preparation of the library involved the immunoSEQ multiplex PCR assay. RNA was extracted using the RNeasy kit, and roughly 0.5 to 1 microgram was reverse transcribed with random hexamers. TCRdb reprocessed the public reads (quality trimming at Q25 with fastp, clone calling with MiXCR) and kept in-frame beta chains. Rows merge per CDR3 protein into single entries with the most common DNA and genes. The sample includes around 180,000 distinct CDR3 sequences, with approximately 93% observed a single time. Under 0.095% of the sample is held by the ten biggest clonotypes. Sequencing was done on a sample of CD4+ T cells from PBMCs. The receptors were sampled from a human donor with multiple sclerosis.

In this sample, this clonotype turned up a few times. The chain combines TRBV6-5 with TRBJ1-1; possibly TRBD1 for D (6 bases). The CDR3 consists of 14 residues. V was shortened by 6 bases and J by 0 bases, with 11 bases between the two germline ends. Germline V lookup: CDR1 MNHEY, CDR2 SVGAGI. CDR3 in DNA: TGTGCCAGCAGCTACAGGGTCATGAACACTGAAGCTTTCTTT. Protein: CASSYRVMNTEAFF.

The J gene is TRBJ2-2, the V gene TRBV6-2 or TRBV6-3, with 9 positions matching TRBD1. The germline V gene has CDR1 MNHEY and CDR2 SVGEGT. The CDR3 sequence is 11 residues long. V shed 5 bases, J shed 13 bases, and the junction held 2 bases outside the gene matches. The CDR3: CASSMGQGLFF. As DNA, the CDR3 is TGTGCCAGCAGTATGGGACAGGGGCTGTTTTTT.

This clonotype appeared a single time. The rearrangement joins TRBV3-1 to TRBJ2-3; D not resolved. Germline V gene data show CDR1 as LGHDT and CDR2 as YNNKEL (reference sequence). The CDR3 contains 14 residues. V gave up 1 base and J gave up 2 bases, with 7 bases separating them. In nucleotides, the CDR3 is TGTGCCAGCAGCCAAGTTACCACCACAGATACGCAGTATTTT. This gives the protein CASSQVTTTDTQYF.

V is TRBV5-8 and J is TRBJ2-7, with unresolved D. Per the germline V gene, CDR1 is SGHTS and CDR2 is YDEGEE. The CDR3 spans 14 residues. V was trimmed by 2 bases and J by 1 base, leaving 10 bases between them. CDR3 residues: CASSFELESYEQYF. The CDR3 DNA reads as TGTGCCAGCAGCTTCGAACTGGAGTCCTACGAGCAGTACTTC.

The V call is TRBV9, the J call TRBJ2-5; D gene ambiguous. The CDR3 is made up of 14 amino acids. V dropped 3 bases and J dropped 3 bases, with 12 bases sitting between them. Germline lookup yields CDR1 SGDLS and CDR2 YYNGEE. CDR3 region: CASSGPTPKETQYF. The CDR3 coding sequence is TGTGCCAGCAGCGGACCGACACCAAAAGAGACCCAGTACTTC. Variable domain in full (rest from reference TRBV9 and TRBJ2-5): DSGVTQTPKHLITATGQRVTLRCSPRSGDLSVYWYQQSLDQGLQFLIQYYNGEERAKGNILERFSAQQFPDLHSELNLSSLELGDSALYFCASSGPTPKETQYFGPGTRLLVL.

The genes are TRBV19 and TRBJ2-7; 15 bases match TRBD2. V lost 0 bases and J lost 0; bases outside the gene matches: 6. Germline CDR1 LNHDA, CDR2 SQIVND (reference sequence). The CDR3 is made up of 19 amino acids. This CDR3 is CASSIDRGLAGGISYEQYF. DNA for the CDR3: TGTGCCAGTAGTATAGATCGGGGACTAGCGGGAGGAATCTCCTACGAGCAGTACTTC.

The rearrangement uses TRBV20-1 and TRBJ1-1, with D unresolved. Germline V gives CDR1 DFQATT, CDR2 SNEGSKA (reference sequence). Trimming shortened V by 4 bases and J by 0 bases, and 12 bases separated the two germline ends. This CDR3 has 14 amino acids. The CDR3 is CSATDGFMNTEAFF. CDR3 in DNA: TGCAGTGCTACGGACGGGTTCATGAACACTGAAGCTTTCTTT.

V is TRBV18 and J is TRBJ2-2, with D perhaps TRBD2 (5 bases). V lost 3 bases and J 4 bases, leaving 12 bases between the germline ends. From germline, CDR1 is KGHSH and CDR2 LQKENI. The CDR3 totals 15 residues. The CDR3: CASSPPGRGTGELFF. In DNA, the CDR3 is TGTGCCAGCTCACCGCCGGGGAGAGGCACCGGGGAGCTGTTTTTT. The full variable domain, rest sourced from reference TRBV18 and TRBJ2-2, is NAGVMQNPRHLVRRRGQEARLRCSPMKGHSHVYWYRQLPEEGLKFMVYLQKENIIDESGMPKERFSAEFPKEGPSILRIQQVVRGDSAAYFCASSPPGRGTGELFFGEGSRLTVL.

The rearrangement links TRBV30 to TRBJ2-2, with TRBD1 matching 8 bases. CDR1 GTSNPN and CDR2 SVGIG come from the germline V gene (reference sequence). The CDR3 loop spans 15 amino acids. V lost 3 bases, J lost 6 bases, and 9 bases stayed unmatched. This CDR3 is CAWSRRQGAAGELFF. CDR3 nucleotides: TGTGCCTGGAGCCGACGGCAGGGGGCGGCCGGGGAGCTGTTTTTT.

V is TRBV7-8 and J is TRBJ1-5, with TRBD1 as a possible D gene (5 bases). The ends were cut back, 5 bases at V and 4 bases at J, with 15 bases in the middle. Germline V gives CDR1 SGHVS, CDR2 FQNEAQ. The CDR3 length is 15 residues. The CDR3 sequence is CASSPSGRGNQPQHF. The DNA for the CDR3 is TGTGCCAGCAGCCCCAGTGGGAGGGGTAATCAGCCCCAGCATTTT. Looking up the rest from reference TRBV7-8 and TRBJ1-5 gives the full variable domain: GAGVSQSPRYKVAKRGQDVALRCDPISGHVSLFWYQQALGQGPEFLTYFQNEAQLDKSGLPSDRFFAERPEGSVSTLKIQRTQQEDSAVYLCASSPSGRGNQPQHFGDGTRLSIL.

This rearrangement joins TRBV4-3 to TRBJ1-2; possibly TRBD1 for D (6 bases). The length of the CDR3 is 17 residues. Trimming shortened V by 2 bases and J by 4 bases, and 20 bases separated the two germline ends. The germline CDR1 and CDR2 sequences are LGHNA and YSLEER. This CDR3 is CASSQQRGDGSIYGYTF. CDR3 DNA sequence: TGCGCCAGCAGCCAACAAAGGGGGGACGGATCTATCTATGGCTACACCTTC.

The chain links TRBV28 to TRBJ1-2; maybe TRBD1 (5 bases). The V gene lost 2 bases and the J gene lost 8 bases, with 12 bases spanning the gap. CDR1 is MDHEN, CDR2 SYDVKM, per germline. The CDR3 is made up of 13 amino acids. CDR3 sequence (DNA): TGTGCCAGCAGTTTAGGGACGAACGTCGGCTACACCTTC. Its protein product is CASSLGTNVGYTF.

The chain is built from TRBV18 and TRBJ1-4; no firm D call. There are 15 residues in the CDR3. Trimming removed 3 bases from V and 6 bases from J, with 14 bases in between. Germline assignment: CDR1 KGHSH and CDR2 LQKENI. CDR3 amino acids: CASSPTYSQDEKLFF. The CDR3 nucleotides read TGTGCCAGCTCACCTACTTACAGCCAAGATGAAAAACTGTTTTTT.

The chain couples TRBV3-1 to TRBJ2-3; maybe TRBD2 (6 bases). This CDR3 is 18 amino acids long. Germline V gene sequence: CDR1 LGHDT, CDR2 YNNKEL (reference sequence). V lost 0 bases and J lost 4, with 20 bases in between. CDR3 nucleotides: TGTGCCAGCAGCCAAGAGGCCTGGGGCGGGATAGGTTCAGATACGCAGTATTTT. This gives the protein CASSQEAWGGIGSDTQYF.

The genes are TRBV6-6 and TRBJ1-2; D remains ambiguous. Germline CDR1 MNHNY, CDR2 SVGAGI (reference sequence). The V gene lost 8 bases and the J gene lost 4 bases, with 11 bases spanning the gap. There are 12 residues in the CDR3. The CDR3 loop is CASHEAAYGYTF. CDR3 DNA: TGTGCCAGCCACGAGGCAGCCTATGGCTACACCTTC.

The V call is TRBV27, the J call TRBJ2-6; D possibly matches TRBD1 or TRBD2 (5 bases each). Germline values: CDR1 MNHEY, CDR2 SMNVEV (reference sequence). V lost 2 bases and J 2 bases, leaving 10 bases between the germline ends. This CDR3 comprises 16 residues. DNA of the CDR3: TGTGCCAGCAGTTTAGAGGGGCGTCCTGGGGCCAACGTCCTGACTTTC. Its translation is CASSLEGRPGANVLTF.

The gene calls are TRBV19 and TRBJ1-1, with 7 positions matching TRBD1. Germline lookup yields CDR1 LNHDA and CDR2 SQIVND (reference sequence). The CDR3 contains 14 residues. J gave up 4 bases and V 5 bases, and 7 bases lay outside the gene matches. DNA of the CDR3: TGTGCCAGTAGTCCCACAGGGGTGGGCACTGAAGCTTTCTTT. Amino acid sequence: CASSPTGVGTEAFF. The variable domain in full, with the rest retrieved from reference TRBV19 and TRBJ1-1, is DGGITQSPKYLFRKEGQNVTLSCEQNLNHDAMYWYRQDPGQGLRLIYYSQIVNDFQKGDIAEGYSVSREKKESFPLTVTSAQKNPTAFYLCASSPTGVGTEAFFGQGTRLTVV.

This chain connects TRBV19 to TRBJ1-2, with TRBD1 matching over 7 bases. The CDR3 is 15 residues long. V shed 5 bases, J shed 0 bases, and the junction held 6 bases outside the gene matches. Germline values: CDR1 LNHDA, CDR2 SQIVND (reference sequence). The CDR3 coding sequence is TGTGCCAGTAGTCCCCAGACAGGGACTAACTATGGCTACACCTTC. Amino acid sequence: CASSPQTGTNYGYTF.

V is TRBV29-1 and J is TRBJ1-4; D gene unclear. The CDR3 contains 12 residues. Germline V gene lookup returns CDR1 SQVTM and CDR2 ANQGSEA. The germline V and J ends were trimmed by 7 bases and 7 bases, with 13 bases remaining between them. The CDR3 DNA reads TGCAGCGCGGACTCTGAGGGTGAAAAACTGTTTTTT. This sequence encodes CSADSEGEKLFF.

The CDR3 region is CASSVGDTYTGELFF. The CDR3 DNA is TGTGCCAGCAGCGTTGGGGACACCTACACCGGGGAGCTGTTTTTT. The chain couples TRBV9 to TRBJ2-2; D is perhaps TRBD1 (6 bases). Trimming removed 2 bases at V and 3 bases at J, with 11 bases between. Germline-derived CDR1 and CDR2 are SGDLS and YYNGEE. The CDR3 extends over 15 amino acids.

The chain links TRBV3-1 to TRBJ2-3; unclear D gene. The V end was cut by 0 bases, the J end by 3 bases, with 7 bases between. The CDR3 is 14 amino acids. In germline, CDR1 is LGHDT, CDR2 YNNKEL (reference sequence). As DNA, the CDR3 is TGTGCCAGCAGCCAAGATTCCGTAACAGATACGCAGTATTTT. Translated: CASSQDSVTDTQYF.